This passage covers 5 T cell receptor beta chains from one sample sequenced in a study of T cell responses to AZD1222 COVID-19 vaccine. TCRdb keeps only in-frame clones here, not all; method: immunoSEQ multiplex PCR. The sample carries under 150,000 clones, more than 90% recorded once. Sequenced material: peripheral blood, taken on day 0 of AZD1222 vaccination. All receptors come from an adult in good health.

The chain recombines TRBV21-1 with TRBJ1-6; TRBD1 is the table's D call and was not checked against the DNA. TRBV21-1 is marked as a pseudogene. This CDR3 comprises 16 residues. The CDR3 region has the DNA TGTGCCAGCGGGGGGACAGGGGGGGTCTATAATTCACCCCTCCACTTT. Translation gives CASGGTGGVYNSPLHF.

The chain recombines TRBV7-9 with TRBJ2-5; 10 bases map to TRBD2. The CDR3 sequence is 16 residues long. Trimming at V came to 2 bases and at J to 5 bases, leaving 8 bases not matched to a gene. Per the germline V gene, CDR1 is SEHNR and CDR2 is FQNEAQ (reference sequence). The CDR3 DNA reads as TGTGCCAGCAGCTTATCAGCGGGAGGGACGCGGGAGACCCAGTACTTC. As protein: CASSLSAGGTRETQYF.

Turning to this clone: At one of its ends the junction is not consistent with the germline gene, which may arise from a read error. The chain joins TRBV6-5 to TRBJ2-3; TRBD1 matches at 8 bases. Germline V gene lookup returns CDR1 MNHEY and CDR2 SVGAGI. The CDR3 is made up of 15 amino acids. CDR3 DNA sequence: TGTGCCAGCGGTTACTTTGACAGGGGTGGAGATACGCAGTATTTT. Translating it yields CASGYFDRGGDTQYF.

This clone has more than one count but fewer than ten. The V gene is TRBV5-1, the J gene TRBJ1-2; maybe TRBD1 (5 bases). Germline V CDR1 and CDR2: SGHRS, YFSETQ. V dropped 4 bases and J dropped 2 bases, with 12 bases sitting between them. The CDR3 extends over 14 amino acids. The CDR3 reads CASSRQEGNYGYTF. In DNA form, the CDR3 reads TGCGCCAGCAGCCGTCAGGAGGGGAACTATGGCTACACCTTC.

The rearrangement uses TRBV3-1 (or the pseudogene TRBV3-2) and TRBJ2-1; 11 bases line up with TRBD2. The ends lost 4 bases at V and 9 bases at J; junction bases unmatched: 14. This CDR3 has 17 amino acids. Germline CDR1 is LGHDT and CDR2 is YNNKEL (reference sequence). CDR3: CASSLLTSGRRGGEQFF. The CDR3, as DNA: TGTGCCAGCAGCCTCCTTACTAGCGGGAGACGTGGGGGTGAGCAGTTCTTC.